This T cell receptor (beta chain) is from a study of T cells in Graves' hyperthyroidism and ophthalmopathy. This clonotype has a handful of counts. The CDR3 has 13 amino acids. Germline V gene sequence: CDR1 SQVTM, CDR2 ANQGSEA. The investigators amplified TCR beta CDR3 regions from RNA transcripts. Researchers ran a first-round RT-PCR on the TCR CDR3 using the HTBI primer set. Via MiXCR, TCRdb re-called the multiplex PCR reads, giving one row per CDR3 protein. The table has over 300,000 distinct CDR3 sequences, roughly 14% seen once. The source of this sequence is an older woman with Graves' hyperthyroidism. The V gene is TRBV29-1, the J gene TRBJ2-3, with 7 bases matching TRBD1. The specimen sequenced was blood. CDR3 nucleotide sequence: TGCAGTGGGGTGGGACAGCAGACAGATACGCAGTATTTT. Translated: CSGVGQQTDTQYF.